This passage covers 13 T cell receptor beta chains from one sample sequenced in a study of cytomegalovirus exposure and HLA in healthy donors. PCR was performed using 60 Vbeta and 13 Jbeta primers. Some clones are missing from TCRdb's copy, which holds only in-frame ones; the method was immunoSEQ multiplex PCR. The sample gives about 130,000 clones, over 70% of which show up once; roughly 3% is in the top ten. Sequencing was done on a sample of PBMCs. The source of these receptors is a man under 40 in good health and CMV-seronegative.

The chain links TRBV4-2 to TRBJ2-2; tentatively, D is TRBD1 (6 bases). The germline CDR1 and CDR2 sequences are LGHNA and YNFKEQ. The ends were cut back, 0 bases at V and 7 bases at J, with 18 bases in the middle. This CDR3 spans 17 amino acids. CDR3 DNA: TGTGCCAGCAGCCAAGATTCGTCAGGGGTCGGGGTCGGGGAGCTGTTTTTT. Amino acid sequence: CASSQDSSGVGVGELFF.

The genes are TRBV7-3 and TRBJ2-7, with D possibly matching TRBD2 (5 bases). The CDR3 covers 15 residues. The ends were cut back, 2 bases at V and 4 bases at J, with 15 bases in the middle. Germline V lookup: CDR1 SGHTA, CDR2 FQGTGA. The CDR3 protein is CASSLGGGRSYEQYF. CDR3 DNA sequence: TGTGCCAGCAGCTTAGGTGGTGGGAGAAGTTACGAGCAGTACTTC.

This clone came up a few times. The CDR3 sequence: CASSLATGGGGHTQYF. The CDR3 DNA sequence: TGTGCCAGCAGTCTAGCAACAGGGGGCGGAGGCCATACGCAGTATTTT. This chain connects TRBV28 to TRBJ2-3; TRBD1 matches at 9 bases. The CDR3 has 16 residues. Trimming at V came to 5 bases and at J to 7 bases, leaving 13 bases not matched to a gene. Germline V gives CDR1 MDHEN, CDR2 SYDVKM.

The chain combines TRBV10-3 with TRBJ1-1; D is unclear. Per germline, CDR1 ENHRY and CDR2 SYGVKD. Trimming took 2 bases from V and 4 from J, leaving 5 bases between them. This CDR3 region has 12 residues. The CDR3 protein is CAISEPGTEAFF. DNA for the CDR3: TGTGCCATCAGTGAGCCCGGCACTGAAGCTTTCTTT.

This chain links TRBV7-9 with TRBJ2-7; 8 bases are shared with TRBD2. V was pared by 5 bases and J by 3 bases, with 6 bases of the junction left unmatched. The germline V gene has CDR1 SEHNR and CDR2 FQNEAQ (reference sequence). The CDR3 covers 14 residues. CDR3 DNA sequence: TGTGCCAGCAGCGACCTAGCGGGTGGCTACGAGCAGTACTTC. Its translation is CASSDLAGGYEQYF.

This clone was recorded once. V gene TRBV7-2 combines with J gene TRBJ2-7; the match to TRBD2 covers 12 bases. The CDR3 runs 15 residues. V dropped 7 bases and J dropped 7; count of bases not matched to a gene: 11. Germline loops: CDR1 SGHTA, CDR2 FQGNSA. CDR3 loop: CASTNRLAGVDEQYF. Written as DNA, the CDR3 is TGTGCCAGCACCAACCGACTAGCGGGAGTTGATGAGCAGTACTTC. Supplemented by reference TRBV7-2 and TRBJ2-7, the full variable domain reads GAGVSQSPSNKVTEKGKDVELRCDPISGHTALYWYRQSLGQGLEFLIYFQGNSAPDKSGLPSDRFSAERTGGSVSTLTIQRTQQEDSAVYLCASTNRLAGVDEQYFGPGTRLTVT.

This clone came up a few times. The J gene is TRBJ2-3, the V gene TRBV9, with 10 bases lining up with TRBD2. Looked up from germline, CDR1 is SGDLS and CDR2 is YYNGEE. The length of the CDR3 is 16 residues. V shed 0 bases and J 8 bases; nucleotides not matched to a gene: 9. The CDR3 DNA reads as TGTGCCAGCAGCGTAGAGTTCGGGACTAGCGTCAGTACGCAGTATTTT. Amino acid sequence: CASSVEFGTSVSTQYF. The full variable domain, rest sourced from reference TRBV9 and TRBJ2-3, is DSGVTQTPKHLITATGQRVTLRCSPRSGDLSVYWYQQSLDQGLQFLIQYYNGEERAKGNILERFSAQQFPDLHSELNLSSLELGDSALYFCASSVEFGTSVSTQYFGPGTRLTVL.

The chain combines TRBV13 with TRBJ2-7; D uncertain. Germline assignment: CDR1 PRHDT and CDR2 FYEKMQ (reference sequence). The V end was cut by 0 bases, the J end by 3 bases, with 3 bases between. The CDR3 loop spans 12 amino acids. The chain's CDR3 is CASSLGYYEQYF. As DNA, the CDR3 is TGTGCCAGCAGCTTAGGGTACTACGAGCAGTACTTC. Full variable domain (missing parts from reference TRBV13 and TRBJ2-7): AAGVIQSPRHLIKEKRETATLKCYPIPRHDTVYWYQQGPGQDPQFLISFYEKMQSDKGSIPDRFSAQQFSDYHSELNMSSLELGDSALYFCASSLGYYEQYFGPGTRLTVT.

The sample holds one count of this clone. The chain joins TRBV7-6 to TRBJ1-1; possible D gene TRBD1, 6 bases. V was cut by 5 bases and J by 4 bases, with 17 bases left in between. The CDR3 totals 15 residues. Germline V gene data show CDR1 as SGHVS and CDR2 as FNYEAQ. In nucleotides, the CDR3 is TGTGCCAGCAGCCGCCCCCCGACAGGACCCACTGAAGCTTTCTTT. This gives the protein CASSRPPTGPTEAFF.

CDR3 DNA sequence: TGTGCCTGGAGTGACACATTCACAGATACGCAGTATTTT. This translates into CAWSDTFTDTQYF. The genes are TRBV30 and TRBJ2-3, with D unclear. The CDR3 has 13 residues. Looked up from germline, CDR1 is GTSNPN and CDR2 is SVGIG (reference sequence). Trimming stripped 1 base from V and 2 bases from J, with 7 bases between.

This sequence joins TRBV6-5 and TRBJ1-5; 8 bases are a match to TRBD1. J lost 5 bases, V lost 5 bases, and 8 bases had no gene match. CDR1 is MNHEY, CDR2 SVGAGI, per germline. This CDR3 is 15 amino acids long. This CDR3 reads CASSPDREGYQPQHF. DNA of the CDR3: TGTGCCAGCAGTCCGGACAGGGAGGGCTATCAGCCCCAGCATTTT.

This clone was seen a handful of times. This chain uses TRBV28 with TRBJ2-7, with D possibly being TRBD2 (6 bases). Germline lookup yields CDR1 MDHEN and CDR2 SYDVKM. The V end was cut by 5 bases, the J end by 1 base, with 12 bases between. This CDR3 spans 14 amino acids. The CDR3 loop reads CASSGGGGSYEQYF. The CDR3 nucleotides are TGTGCCAGCAGTGGGGGAGGAGGGTCCTACGAGCAGTACTTC.

The CDR3 loop reads CASSPPPDLNTGELFF. Written as DNA, the CDR3 is TGTGCCAGCTCACCACCCCCGGACTTGAACACCGGGGAGCTGTTTTTT. The rearrangement joins TRBV18 to TRBJ2-2; tentatively, D is TRBD2 (5 bases). Germline CDR1 and CDR2: KGHSH and LQKENI. CDR3 length equals 16 residues. V lost 0 bases to trimming and J lost 1 base, with 9 bases between them.